Included here is one T cell receptor beta chain sequence, with context. Its specific antigen is unknown. No much larger clonotype is one base removed from it; base qualities were not supplied. This entry is derived from a study of cytomegalovirus exposure and HLA in healthy donors (dated by TCRdb to 2015 to 2018). About the investigation overall: An earlier analysis of approximately 590 of the donors reported approximately 300 Gb of sequence data and 117 million unique TCR beta sequences from some 180 million T cells. Both class I and class II loci were covered by HLA typing, at four-digit resolution. High-throughput TCR immunosequencing, statistical association of individual TCRs with disease status, and machine learning were combined to predict cytomegalovirus infection status. Genome-wide SNP genotypes for about 55% of the 666 donors were used in a later genetic analysis, which treated that subset as a discovery cohort. Along with the approximately 700-subject first cohort, a separate validation cohort of over 90 different subjects was used. The study used immunosequencing to profile the T cell repertoires of 666 subjects and linked those repertoires to cytomegalovirus serostatus. About 5 DR-DQ haplotypes were handled as single units for association and clustering, since linkage in the cohort was strong. Rather than using new phenotypic data, the later analysis identified candidate immune exposures from TCR beta sequences and from how often those sequences occurred across donors. Donor age, sex, ethnicity and CMV serostatus were compiled together with the repertoire data. The study was designed to test whether signatures of past pathogen exposure could be identified by cataloging public T cell receptors. An earlier analysis of approximately 500 of the donors applied high-throughput TCR beta sequencing to assess whether each TCR beta V gene segment acted as functional or pseudogenic. An early release covering roughly 580 HLA-typed donors comprised about 290 gigabases of sequencing data and roughly 86 million unique TCR sequences. On average, 235,054 unique TCR beta nucleotide sequences were sequenced per donor among some 430 genotyped donors of the cohort, with around 19% of those sequences being non-productive. All discovery cohort repertoires had been generated on a single sequencing platform. Of the 350 to 450 genotyped donors, roughly 76% were placed in the genetic ancestry cluster associated with self-reported Caucasian donors. In a later analysis, previously published TCR beta repertoires from 550 to 750 donors were re-analyzed and high-resolution HLA genotyping was added so that TCR occurrence patterns could be studied. The number of donors typed differed by locus, with 629-630 for A, B, C, DRB1 and DQB1, 522 for DQA1, over 600 for DPA1, and some 440 for DPB1. Overall study outcomes, separate from this receptor: Correlated functional status among segregating V segments might be attributable to linkage disequilibrium, but an unknown experimental factor could not be ruled out. A later analysis reported that several top co-occurrence clusters appeared linked to parvovirus B19, influenza, CMV and Epstein-Barr virus. A further reported finding was that TCR beta sequences accurately predicted the HLA-A and HLA-B alleles for most subjects in the first cohort. The sequencing pipeline was judged likely to have produced a cluster of highly shared sequence variants as a technical artifact. Presence/absence analyses assumed roughly uniform sequencing depth across donors, an assumption that may not hold. Assigning TCR associations to individual alleles was difficult when HLA alleles, especially DR and DQ, strongly co-occurred. In a later analysis, HLA-associated TCR beta chains were found to be more clonally expanded and to have lower generation probabilities than equally common non-associated chains. The 87-base-pair reads could not distinguish some IMGT-functional V segments, including TRBV6-2 and TRBV6-3, so those segments were excluded. In an earlier analysis of a few hundred of the donors, most TCR beta V segments were observed in productive rearrangements about 87% or about 30% of the time, broadly matching IMGT annotations. Because some donors lacked HLA typing at each locus, the association tests relied only on the typed subset. The study listed 150 to 200 TCR beta chains as associated with cytomegalovirus. The classifier was reported to diagnose cytomegalovirus status with high specificity and sensitivity in both the original and validation cohorts. The cohort was sequenced for TCR beta chains only, and without alpha or paired-chain data the features that could be detected were limited. A later genetic analysis reported fewer N-insertions in productive TCRs among donors in an Asian-associated ancestry cluster than the approximately 700-donor mean. Most CMV-associated TCR beta chains appeared to be HLA-restricted in a later analysis, and the HLA associations seemed to be driven largely by CMV exposure. In vitro tests confirmed that three of the cytomegalovirus-associated TCR beta chains recognize cytomegalovirus antigens. CMV serostatus was the only immune exposure information available for the cohort. In a later analysis, the rate of TCR association differed among HLA loci, with DRB1 alleles having the most associated TCRs and HLA-C alleles having the fewest. A later analysis associated 16,951 TCR beta sequences with specific HLA alleles at a false discovery rate of 0.05. Because counts were too low, 15 to 20 rarely observed V segments, including chromosome 9 orphons, were excluded from the earlier analysis of 587 of the donors. A later genetic analysis associated a missense DCLRE1C variant with V-gene and J-gene trimming of TCR beta chains, and an independent cohort replicated the association. The authors suggested that the approach could potentially be extended to other disease states and immunological phenotypes. Across donors, most TCR sequences were observed very rarely, whereas some public TCRs were present in many individuals.

The cohort comprised hundreds of healthy bone marrow donors. At the time of sampling, all cohort members were nominally healthy, though unrecorded immune exposures were likely present. The donor was CMV seropositive and belonged to the group of 250 to 350 seropositive cohort members. A peripheral blood sample was provided by each donor, and peripheral blood mononuclear cells were used for TCR beta sequencing. The Qiagen DNeasy Blood Extraction Kit was used to extract genomic DNA from the blood cell samples. The germline V gene gives CDR1 as MNHNS and CDR2 as SASEGT. The CDR3 covers 16 residues, taking in both the cysteine and the phenylalanine. Left in the record is the CDR3 DNA by itself, 48 bases read in frame from the first base. At the junction V is shortened by 0 bases and J by 7 bases; bases outside the gene matches: 9. Libraries were made using the immunoSEQ multiplex PCR assay. The multiplex PCR relied on a mix of 60 forward primers for TCR Vbeta segments and 13 reverse primers for TCR Jbeta segments. The CDR3 region of rearranged TCR beta genes was amplified from genomic DNA with a multiplex PCR assay. The Illumina HiSeq System was used to sequence the amplified TCR beta libraries as 87-base-pair reads. As for how the authors treated the data: A later analysis tallied approximately 87 million unique TCR beta chains across the 600 to 700 repertoires, and approximately 11 million of those chains were shared by two or more donors. To remove PCR and sequencing errors, raw reads were error-corrected and collapsed into unique sequences using a nearest-neighbor algorithm that merged closely related sequences. V, D and J gene segments were assigned by aligning CDR3 sequences to IMGT reference sequences. For a sequence to be retained, a match of at least six nucleotides was required to both a V gene segment and a J gene segment. Rearrangements were called productive when the CDR3 lacked stop codons and stayed in frame with V and J; all others were non-productive. CDR3 was defined according to IMGT convention as the region running from the second conserved V-encoded cysteine to the conserved J-encoded phenylalanine. The earlier analysis of 550 to 650 of the donors excluded any sequence lacking an unambiguous match to a single V gene segment. In an earlier analysis of 450 to 700 of the donors, V segments were called functional above 56.7% productive rearrangements and were called segregating when the between-donor standard deviation exceeded 5%. To diagnose cytomegalovirus status from the catalog of TCR beta chain sequences, a statistical classification framework was built. A later analysis assigned V and J genes by comparing TCR nucleotide sequences with IMGT/GENE-DB human TR gene sequences. A later analysis assigned CDR3 sequences and most-parsimonious VDJ recombination scenarios with the TCRdist pipeline. In a later analysis, each TCR beta chain was defined by its CDR3 amino acid sequence together with its V-gene family, and reads without a unique V-gene family were excluded. To address suspected cross-contamination and a sequencing artifact, a later analysis removed some 620 highly shared, low-generation-probability nucleotide sequences. In a later analysis, a clonal expansion index for each public chain was calculated from normalized within-repertoire ranks of inferred template counts. A later analysis computed generation probabilities with a VDJ recombination model fitted to out-of-frame rearrangements, and checked the results against IGoR. Hypergeometric tests were used in a later analysis to score TCR-TCR, TCR-HLA and TCR-CMV co-occurrence, with a repertoire-size bias correction applied to the TCR pairs. False discovery rates were estimated in a later analysis by permuting HLA or CMV assignments 20 times. In a later analysis, co-occurring TCRs were grouped with DBSCAN, and TCRdist sequence similarity was added when clustering was performed within HLA-allele-positive subsets. Repertoires with fewer than 30,000 or more than 120,000 public chains were left out of co-occurrence clustering, as were roughly five repertoires with anomalous nucleotide sharing. TCRdb re-hosts the immuneACCESS table, in-frame sequences only. Its copies lack some clones; in the studies checked, an unresolved V gene accounts for under half of them, and the cause for the rest is not known. That table gives V, J and clone size, and the DNA gave D and trimming. The sample profile shows some 170,000 clones; more than 65% of them were found once. Roughly 9.7% of the sample belongs to the ten largest clones.

This TCR was recovered from a man aged 18 to 30 in good health and CMV-seropositive. Specimen: PBMCs. The V gene is TRBV6-1 and the J gene is TRBJ1-2, with TRBD1 identical over 9 junction bases. The CDR3 sequence is CASSEARGQGLGGYTF. The nucleotide sequence reads TGTGCCAGCAGTGAAGCGCGAGGACAGGGGTTGGGTGGCTACACCTTC.